This T cell receptor (beta chain) was documented in a study of blood T cell repertoires in COVID-19. Across the whole study: COVID-19 samples, acute and convalescent, were from the United States, Italy and Spain.

Germline CDR1 is SEHNR and CDR2 is FQNEAQ (reference sequence). The CDR3 is 14 amino acids. V dropped 1 base and J dropped 5; count of bases not matched to a gene: 4. Sequencing used immunoSEQ multiplex PCR; TCRdb keeps in-frame clones, though not all of them. The sample carries about 260,000 clones, about nine tenths recorded once. The sequencing sample was made of peripheral blood. This clonotype originated in a man aged 55 to 70 who had recovered from COVID-19. J is TRBJ2-5 and V is TRBV7-9; TRBD1 matches at 7 bases. CDR3 region: CASSLVPRGETQYF. DNA of the CDR3: TGTGCCAGCAGCTTAGTTCCCAGGGGGGAGACCCAGTACTTC.